These T cell receptor beta chains were read from a single sample in a study of T cells in Graves' hyperthyroidism and ophthalmopathy. TCRdb analysed the multiplex PCR reads with MiXCR anew, one entry per CDR3 protein. The sample holds roughly 180,000 distinct CDR3 sequences; 9.4% are singletons and the top ten take about 20%. The specimen sequenced was blood. All receptors come from a woman younger than 35 with Graves' hyperthyroidism that later progressed to Graves' ophthalmopathy. CDR3s include the opening cysteine and the closing phenylalanine or tryptophan. A D gene is named only where the DNA matches it firmly. A clone size is listed for some rows: how often the clone was seen (once, few, many), or a class if it is expanded.

d_call	v_call	clone_size	j_call	cdr3_nt	cdr3_aa
.	TRBV12-3/TRBV12-4	many	TRBJ1-2	TGTGCCAGCAGTTTAACCCCAGGACCCCGCGGTAACGGCTACACCTTC	CASSLTPGPRGNGYTF
TRBD1	TRBV11-2	many	TRBJ2-1	TGTGCCAGCAGCAAACAGGGGAGCTCCTACAATGAGCAGTTCTTC	CASSKQGSSYNEQFF
.	TRBV30	many	TRBJ1-2	TGTGCCTGGAGTCAGGGACCCCGAGGTGGCTACACCTTC	CAWSQGPRGGYTF
.	TRBV6-1	many	TRBJ2-7	TGTGCCAGCAGTCCAAAGAGCCAGATTAACTACGAGCAGTACTTC	CASSPKSQINYEQYF
.	TRBV4-2	many	TRBJ1-5	TGTGCCAGCAGCCAAGAGGAACAGATTAGCAATCAGCCCCAGCATTTT	CASSQEEQISNQPQHF
TRBD1	TRBV7-2	.	TRBJ2-6	TGTGCCAGCAGCTTAGGGGCAGGGGGATCAGGGGCCAACGTCCTGACTTTC	CASSLGAGGSGANVLTF
.	TRBV6-1	few	TRBJ1-3	TGTGCCAGCAGCTCCGGGACGGCAAGCTCTGGAAACACCATATATTTT	CASSSGTASSGNTIYF
TRBD1	TRBV24-1	many	TRBJ1-1	TGTGCCACCAGTCCCGGGACAGGGTCCAACACTGAAGCTTTCTTT	CATSPGTGSNTEAFF
TRBD1	TRBV11-2	many	TRBJ1-1	TGTGCCAGCAGCTATCAGGGGGGAAACACTGAAGCTTTCTTT	CASSYQGGNTEAFF
.	TRBV6-1	many	TRBJ1-2	TGTGCCAGCAGAAACGGGGGGATCTACACCTTC	CASRNGGIYTF
.	TRBV2	many	TRBJ1-1	TGTGCCAGCAATGAGGAGGTGCACACTGAAGCTTTCTTT	CASNEEVHTEAFF
.	TRBV9	few	TRBJ1-4	TGTGCCAGCAGCGTAGGGATAGCAACTAATGAAAAACTGTTTTTT	CASSVGIATNEKLFF
.	TRBV11-2	many	TRBJ2-3	TGTGCCAGCAGCTTAGTGGGCATCACAGATACGCAGTATTTT	CASSLVGITDTQYF
.	TRBV18	few	TRBJ2-7	TGTGCCAGCTCACCAGGGCGGGGCCAATTCGAGCAGTACTTC	CASSPGRGQFEQYF
.	TRBV19	many	TRBJ1-5	TGTGCCAGTAGTATGTGGGGGCCGAATCAGCCCCAGCATTTT	CASSMWGPNQPQHF
TRBD1	TRBV30	.	TRBJ1-6	TGTGCCTGCAAGGGGGCAGGGGACTCACCCCTCCACTTT	CACKGAGDSPLHF
.	TRBV6-6	many	TRBJ1-5	TGTGCCAGCAGTTACTCGGCGGGTGGGGACGGACAGCCCCAGCATTTT	CASSYSAGGDGQPQHF
.	TRBV29-1	many	TRBJ2-5	TGCAGCGTTGAAGAGACAGGACAGAAGGTACAAGAGACCCAGTACTTC	CSVEETGQKVQETQYF
TRBD2	TRBV13	many	TRBJ2-7	TGTGCCAGCAGCTCCTCAGGGGGTAGCGGGAGCTACGAGCAGTACTTC	CASSSSGGSGSYEQYF
TRBD1	TRBV3-1	once	TRBJ1-2	TGTGCCAGCAGCCAAAGACGCCGGGACAGATACGGCTACACCTTC	CASSQRRRDRYGYTF
.	TRBV6-4	few	TRBJ2-7	TGTGCCAGCAGTGACTCGTCGTGGAGGATATACTCCTACGAGCAGTACTTC	CASSDSSWRIYSYEQYF
.	TRBV29-1	many	TRBJ1-2	TGCAGCGTTGACGCAGGGTACTATGGCTACACCTTC	CSVDAGYYGYTF
.	TRBV30	many	TRBJ2-7	TGTGCCTGGAGTCCTGGGCACGACTACGAGCAGTACTTC	CAWSPGHDYEQYF
.	TRBV4-1	.	TRBJ2-3	TGCGCCAGCACCGAGAGGGGAGACTCAGATACGCAGTATTTT	CASTERGDSDTQYF
.	TRBV3-1	many	TRBJ1-2	TGTGCCAGCAGCCAAGATGGCACTCGGGACCTTTCCTTCTATGGCTACACCTTC	CASSQDGTRDLSFYGYTF
.	TRBV5-6	many	TRBJ2-2	TGTGCCAGCAGCTTGTACAGGGCCGGAGGCGGGGAGCTGTTTTTT	CASSLYRAGGGELFF
.	TRBV9	many	TRBJ2-7	TGTGCCAGCAGCGTAGCGGCAGGCGAATACGAGCAGTACTTC	CASSVAAGEYEQYF
TRBD1	TRBV6-1	many	TRBJ1-2	TGTGCCAGCAGTGGCGGGACAGGGCCCTTCTATGGCTACACCTTC	CASSGGTGPFYGYTF
.	TRBV15	.	TRBJ1-3	TGTGCCACCAGCAGAGAAGCCGGAAACACCATATATTTT	CATSREAGNTIYF
.	TRBV2	many	TRBJ1-1	TGTGCCAGCAGTGAAGCGCGACTCGGGGGTTGGGACACTGAAGCTTTCTTT	CASSEARLGGWDTEAFF
.	TRBV19	many	TRBJ1-3	TGTGCCAGTAAAGAACTAAGCTCTGGAAACACCATATATTTT	CASKELSSGNTIYF
TRBD1	TRBV5-5	.	TRBJ1-1	TGTGCCAGCAGCTTGTCGGGACAGGGGGCCACTGAAGCTTTCTTT	CASSLSGQGATEAFF
.	TRBV5-1	.	TRBJ1-4	TGCGCCAGCAGCAAAAATCAGGGCTCAATTCATGAAAAACTGTTTTTT	CASSKNQGSIHEKLFF
.	TRBV20-1	.	TRBJ1-5	TGCAGTGCCACTACCCCGGGACTGCTCAATCAGCCCCAGCATTTT	CSATTPGLLNQPQHF
.	TRBV7-8	.	TRBJ1-2	TGTGCCAGCAGCTTAGCACAGGACTATGGCTACACCTTC	CASSLAQDYGYTF
.	TRBV4-1	.	TRBJ2-1	TGCGCCAGCAGCCAAAGGGACAGGACTAGGTTGGGCTCCTACAATGAGCAGTTCTTC	CASSQRDRTRLGSYNEQFF
TRBD1	TRBV20-1	many	TRBJ2-7	TGCAGTGACCCTCCGGGACAGGCGATATCCTACGAGCAGTACTTC	CSDPPGQAISYEQYF
TRBD2	TRBV19	many	TRBJ2-1	TGTGCCACCTCAGGGGGCCCAGGGACTAGCGGGAGGAGGAGTGAGCAGTTCTTC	CATSGGPGTSGRRSEQFF
.	TRBV7-8	.	TRBJ2-1	TGTGGCAGCAGCAAGGATTCAGCCGAGCAGGTCTTC	CGSSKDSAEQVF
TRBD1	TRBV6-1	many	TRBJ1-2	TGTGCCAGCAGTACGGACAGGCTTAACTATGGCTACACCTTC	CASSTDRLNYGYTF
.	TRBV6-1	few	TRBJ1-5	TGTGCCAGCAGCCGCAGGGGATGGGGCAATCAGCCCCAGCATTTT	CASSRRGWGNQPQHF
TRBD2	TRBV24-1	many	TRBJ2-3	TGTGCCACCAGTGAGTCTGGGACTAGCGGGGGGCCCGATACGCAGTATTTT	CATSESGTSGGPDTQYF
TRBD1	TRBV7-9	many	TRBJ2-7	TGTGCCAGCAGCTTAACCGGGGACAGCCCCTACGAGCAGTACTTC	CASSLTGDSPYEQYF
.	TRBV5-4	.	TRBJ1-1	TGTGCCAGCAGCTTGGGCGTACGGGGGAACACTGAAGCTTTCTTT	CASSLGVRGNTEAFF
TRBD1	TRBV7-3	many	TRBJ1-5	TGTGCCAGCAGCCGGGACAGGGGCAATCAGCCCCAGCATTTT	CASSRDRGNQPQHF
.	TRBV27	few	TRBJ1-2	TGTGCCAGCAGTCCAGTCTACAAAAGGACAGAACAGTATGGCTACACCTTC	CASSPVYKRTEQYGYTF